The following is a T cell receptor beta chain sequence with its context. The source of the sample is a study of response to subunit inactivated influenza vaccine. CDR3 length equals 18 residues. Germline trimming cut 5 bases from V and 0 bases from J; bases unmatched to any gene: 11. Looked up from germline, CDR1 is SGHVS and CDR2 is FNYEAQ. TCRdb reanalysed the RT-PCR reads using MiXCR and keeps one entry per CDR3 protein. Among more than 550,000 distinct CDR3 sequences listed, 10% to 15% were seen once. The receptor was derived from a middle-aged man who received an inactivated influenza vaccine. The gene calls are TRBV7-6 and TRBJ2-2, with 8 bases matching TRBD1. The starting material was PBMCs from blood, obtained on the day of vaccination. The DNA for the CDR3 is TGTGCCAGCAGCCTCCTCGCAGGGGGCGCGTCGAACACCGGGGAGCTGTTTTTT. It yields the protein CASSLLAGGASNTGELFF.